A selection of T cell receptor beta chains follows, all from one sample in a study of cytomegalovirus exposure and HLA in healthy donors. Profiled with immunoSEQ multiplex PCR; TCRdb holds only in-frame clones, not every one. Here the sample spans about 190,000 clones, over 80% being singletons. Source material: PBMCs. Receptor source: a man aged 25 to 40 in good health and CMV-seronegative. CDR3s include the opening cysteine and the closing phenylalanine or tryptophan. Each record gives: D gene, clone size, J gene, V gene, CDR3 DNA, CDR3 protein. D genes are given only for firm matches. Only part of the rows carry a size: once, few, many, or a class if the clone is expanded.

TRBD1 few TRBJ2-1 TRBV4-1 TGCGCCAGCAGCCGAACCGGGACAGGGCTGGGCGATGAGCAGTTCTTC CASSRTGTGLGDEQFF
NA NA TRBJ2-1 TRBV27 TGTGCCAGCAGTTTCCTGAATCAGGGGAATGAGCAGTTCTTC CASSFLNQGNEQFF
NA NA TRBJ2-3 TRBV5-1 TGCGCCAGCACCTACTGGGCGGGGGCCCGCACAGATACGCAGTATTTT CASTYWAGARTDTQYF
NA NA TRBJ1-4 TRBV4-1 TGCGCCAGCAGCCAAGGGCAACGCAATGAAAAACTGTTTTTT CASSQGQRNEKLFF
TRBD1 NA TRBJ2-7 TRBV5-1 TGCGCCAGCAGCTTGGTAGGACAGGGCTACGAGCAGTACTTC CASSLVGQGYEQYF
TRBD2 NA TRBJ2-7 TRBV28 TGTGGCAGCAGTCTTCGGACTAGCTTTCTTAGCCACGAGCAGTACTTC CGSSLRTSFLSHEQYF
TRBD1 once TRBJ1-1 TRBV6-5 TGTGCCAGCAGTTCGGGACAGGGGCAAGTGAACACTGAAGCTTTCTTT CASSSGQGQVNTEAFF
NA NA TRBJ1-1 TRBV25-1 TGTGCCAGCAGTACCTCGAGGGGGGGGGACACTGAAGCTTTCTTT CASSTSRGGDTEAFF
TRBD1 NA TRBJ1-3 TRBV28 TGTGCCAGCAGTCCCGCCTTGACAGGGGCGATAGGGTACACCATATATTTT CASSPALTGAIGYTIYF
TRBD2 NA TRBJ2-5 TRBV5-5 TGTGCCAGCAGCGGTACTAGCGGTCCGTACCAAGAGACCCGGTACTTC CASSGTSGPYQETRYF
TRBD1 NA TRBJ2-1 TRBV5-1 TGCGCCAGCAGCGCCGGGACAGGGGAATATGAGCAGTTCTTC CASSAGTGEYEQFF
NA NA TRBJ2-7 TRBV14 TGTGCCAGCAGCCGGCACAGGGTACCACCCTACGAGCAGTACTTC CASSRHRVPPYEQYF
TRBD1 NA TRBJ1-2 TRBV9 TGTGCCAGCAGCGTTGAGGGGACAGCCTATGGCTACACCTTC CASSVEGTAYGYTF
TRBD1 NA TRBJ1-3 TRBV7-9 TGTGCCAGTCGGGGACAGGGGAGAAACACCATATATTTT CASRGQGRNTIYF
NA NA TRBJ1-1 TRBV14 TGTGCCAGCAGCCAAGGATGGCGGGGTTTGACTGAAGCTTTCTTT CASSQGWRGLTEAFF
NA NA TRBJ1-4 TRBV10-3 TGTGCTACGGCGGCGGACACAACTAATGAAAAACTGTTTTTT CATAADTTNEKLFF
TRBD1 NA TRBJ2-7 TRBV11-2 TGTGCCAGCAGCTTGGCCGGGACAGGGTCTTCCGAGCAGTACTTC CASSLAGTGSSEQYF
TRBD1 NA TRBJ1-2 TRBV9 TGTGCCAGCAGCGTAGATGGACAGGGGGTGAGCTACACCTTC CASSVDGQGVSYTF
NA NA TRBJ1-2 TRBV6-5 TGTGCCAGCATCGAGGGTCCGGTCGGCGGGGGCTACACCTTC CASIEGPVGGGYTF
TRBD2 NA TRBJ2-1 TRBV11-2 TGTGCCAGCAGCGGTAGCGGGGTCTCCTACAATGAGCAGTTCTTC CASSGSGVSYNEQFF
NA NA TRBJ1-1 TRBV11-3 TGTGCCAGCAGCTTCAGAGGTGGCACTGAAGCTTTCTTT CASSFRGGTEAFF
NA NA TRBJ1-2 TRBV14 TGTGCCAGCAGCCAACAGAACTATGGCTACACCTTC CASSQQNYGYTF
NA NA TRBJ2-7 TRBV5-8 TGTGCCAGCAGCCCGTTGACGGGGGGCCTCGGCGAGCAGTACTTC CASSPLTGGLGEQYF
NA NA TRBJ2-1 TRBV30 TGTGCCTGGAGTAGTCCCGGTAGCTCCTACAATGAGCAGTTCTTC CAWSSPGSSYNEQFF
NA NA TRBJ2-1 TRBV6-5 TGTGCCAGCAGTGGCACCTACAATGAGCAGTTCTTC CASSGTYNEQFF
TRBD2 NA TRBJ2-3 TRBV6-4 TGTGCCAGCAGTGACTCCGGCGGGAGAGCAGATACGCAGTATTTT CASSDSGGRADTQYF
TRBD1 NA TRBJ1-3 TRBV27 TGTGCCAGCAGTTTAATTGGGACAGGCTCTGGAAACACCATATATTTT CASSLIGTGSGNTIYF
NA NA TRBJ2-3 TRBV7-2 TGTGCCAGCAGTCCCGCGCTGGTCTCAGATACGCAGTATTTT CASSPALVSDTQYF
NA NA TRBJ2-7 TRBV27 TGTGCCAGCGTACAGGACGCTAGGACCGGCCACTCCTACGAGCAGTACTTC CASVQDARTGHSYEQYF
NA NA TRBJ2-6 TRBV27 TGTGCCAGCAGCCTAACCCCTAGGAGATCTGGGGCCAACGTCCTGACTTTC CASSLTPRRSGANVLTF
TRBD2 NA TRBJ2-4 TRBV7-2 TGTGCCAGCAGCTTAGAAGCCCAGCGGGGTATTCAGTACTTC CASSLEAQRGIQYF
TRBD1 NA TRBJ2-7 TRBV30 TGTGCCCGACAGGGGGTCTACGAGCAGTACTTC CARQGVYEQYF
TRBD1 NA TRBJ2-7 TRBV7-8 TGTGCCAGCAGCCGTAAGCCGGGACAGAGACTTTCCTACGAGCAGTACTTC CASSRKPGQRLSYEQYF
NA NA TRBJ2-1 TRBV7-6 TGTGCCAGCAGCTTAGGGCCTGGTGTCTCCTACAATGAGCAGTTCTTC CASSLGPGVSYNEQFF
TRBD1 NA TRBJ1-5 TRBV25-1 TGTGCCAGCAGTGCGGGACAGGGGAATCAGCCCCAGCATTTT CASSAGQGNQPQHF
NA NA TRBJ2-3 TRBV4-2 TGTGCCAGCAGCCAAGATCCCCGGTCCTCCGATACGCAGTATTTT CASSQDPRSSDTQYF
NA NA TRBJ1-4 TRBV19 TGTGCCAGTAGTATAGAGTCCGGGTCTAATGAAAAACTGTTTTTT CASSIESGSNEKLFF
TRBD1 NA TRBJ1-2 TRBV29-1 TGCAGCGTTAAATTCCAGGGGGCAGACTATGGCTACACCTTC CSVKFQGADYGYTF
TRBD1 once TRBJ1-5 TRBV7-9 TGTGCCAGCAGCTTAGGGACAGGGTGGATTCAGCCCCAGCATTTT CASSLGTGWIQPQHF
TRBD1 NA TRBJ2-5 TRBV28 TGTGCCAGCAGTGGGTGGAGAGGGACAGGGGTGCCGGAGACCCAGTACTTC CASSGWRGTGVPETQYF
NA NA TRBJ2-5 TRBV9 TGTGCCAACAGCGCTATTCCGACAGGTTCCCAAGAGACCCAGTACTTC CANSAIPTGSQETQYF
NA NA TRBJ2-7 TRBV18 TGTGCCAGCTCACGAGAAGCCGGGAGCGAGCAGTACTTC CASSREAGSEQYF
NA NA TRBJ2-6 TRBV15 TGTGCCACCAGCAGAGAAGCAGGTCCCTCTGGGGCCAACGTCCTGACTTTC CATSREAGPSGANVLTF
NA NA TRBJ2-7 TRBV6-5 TGTGCCAGCAGTTACTCTCCGGGGAGGTACGAGCAGTACTTC CASSYSPGRYEQYF
NA NA TRBJ2-1 TRBV7-9 TGTGCCAGCAGTGGACAGCCTTACTCCTACAATGAGCAGTTCTTC CASSGQPYSYNEQFF
TRBD1 once TRBJ1-4 TRBV6-5 TGTGCCAGCAGTTACCGACAGGGGACGGGTGAAAAACTGTTTTTT CASSYRQGTGEKLFF
TRBD1 NA TRBJ1-4 TRBV6-5 TGTGCCAGCAGTCAAACAGGGGGCGCGGGAGAAAAACTGTTTTTT CASSQTGGAGEKLFF
NA NA TRBJ1-1 TRBV10-3 TGTGCCATCAGCCAGACAGACCCATGGGGCACTGAAGCTTTCTTT CAISQTDPWGTEAFF
TRBD1 NA TRBJ2-1 TRBV27 TGTGCCACCTACCCTCAAGAGGGGACAGGGTACTACAATGAGCAGTTCTTC CATYPQEGTGYYNEQFF
TRBD1 NA TRBJ1-6 TRBV11-2 TGTGCCAGCAGCTTAGTGCCAGGGGGCCTGACTTCACCCCTCCACTTT CASSLVPGGLTSPLHF
NA NA TRBJ1-5 TRBV28 TGTGCCAGCAGTTTATCTATGGGGCCATATCGACCCCAGCATTTT CASSLSMGPYRPQHF
TRBD2 NA TRBJ2-5 TRBV2 TGTGCCAGCAGTACCCGACTAGCGGGAGGGGGAGAGACCCAGTACTTC CASSTRLAGGGETQYF
TRBD1 NA TRBJ1-2 TRBV5-6 TGTGCCAGCAGCTTGGAGGTTCTCGACAGGGTAGACTATGGCTACACCTTC CASSLEVLDRVDYGYTF
NA NA TRBJ1-1 TRBV6-1 TGTGCCAGCAGTGACCTTGGAGCGGCGGTCGAAGCTTTCTTT CASSDLGAAVEAFF
NA few TRBJ2-2 TRBV12-1 TGTGCCAGCAGCTGCCTAACCGGGACTAGCGGAGGGGGCAACACCGGGGAGCTGTTTTTT CASSCLTGTSGGGNTGELFF
NA NA TRBJ2-3 TRBV28 TGTGCCAGCAGTTTAGGCCCCACAGATACGCAGTATTTT CASSLGPTDTQYF
NA NA TRBJ1-5 TRBV18 TGTGCCAGCTCAGCGGCGACAGGACAGCCCCAGCATTTT CASSAATGQPQHF
NA NA TRBJ1-2 TRBV2 TGTGCCAGCAGCGCCATGCAGGGCCTGGGCTACACCTTC CASSAMQGLGYTF